This T cell receptor (beta chain) stems from a study of CD8+CD57+ T cells in acquired aplastic anemia listed by TCRdb under 2018. With regard to the full study: Extracted DNA from sorted CD4+ and CD8+ cells averaged approximately 3.4 ug, ranging from about 0.17 to 30 ug. CD8+CD57+ expansion was defined as a frequency above the mean frequency observed in healthy subjects. The full study reports these points: Between patients and healthy controls, no significant difference in CD8+ Simpson's diversity was found (P=0.060). Around 27 CD8+ CDR3 sequences were found in both patients and controls but appeared to be highly expressed in patients and within the immunodominant clones of the patients.

Profiling of TCR beta VDJ combinations and CDR3 sequences used genomic DNA as the template. An Illumina HiSeq 2000 was used for TCR repertoire sequencing. In the source study's methods: Repertoire assessment relied on Simpson's diversity index, CDR3 size and DJ length profiles, and TRBV/TRBJ rearrangement plots. The most abundant DNA sequence in the deep sequencing data was defined as the immunodominant clone. CDR3 amino acid sequences were screened for sharing across subjects and compared with published repertoires and the VDJdb database. TCRdb trimmed the raw reads at Q25, called clones with MiXCR and kept productive beta chains. Each entry is one CDR3 protein sequence, shown with its most common DNA and genes. The V and J calls reflect TCRdb's pipeline rather than the authors' work. The sample includes around 120,000 distinct CDR3 sequences, with almost 40% observed a single time. Roughly 3% of the sample rests with the top ten.

V is shortened by 1 base, J by 9 bases, and the region joining them spans 21 bases. CDR1 LNHNV and CDR2 YYDKDF are derived from the germline V gene (reference sequence). The CDR3 holds 16 amino acids from the cysteine to the phenylalanine. Only the CDR3 DNA stays, 48 bases, in frame from base 1. The patients picked for sequencing were ones in whom flow cytometry had shown an expansion of CD8+CD57+ cells. Severe acquired aplastic anemia was diagnosed in all patients according to International Study of Aplastic Anemia and Agranulocytosis and Camitta criteria. At the time blood was sampled, none of the patients had received any therapy. TCR repertoires of sorted CD4+ and CD8+ blood T cells from severe aplastic anemia patients and healthy subjects were deep-sequenced in the study. Patients were enrolled under clinicaltrials.gov protocols 00001620, 01623167, 00001397, 00071045, 00081523 and 00961064 in the USA. Ficoll-Paque density gradient centrifugation was used to isolate peripheral blood mononuclear cells. Before DNA extraction, CD4+ and CD8+ T cells were sorted by FACS or by magnetic beads.

A remark on this clonotype: The antigen it recognizes is unknown. No base-level quality is on record; no much larger clone is a single base apart.

The TCR originated in a human donor with aplastic anemia. The V and J genes are TRBV15 and TRBJ2-5, with TRBD2 perhaps the D gene, on 6 matching bases. The sample comprised sorted CD4+, CD8+, or CD8+CD57+ T cells (not recorded which) from PBMCs. For the CDR3, the sequence is CATSRGGTDSPGAQYF. The sequenced DNA is TGTGCCACCAGCAGAGGCGGGACTGACTCGCCTGGGGCCCAGTACTTC.